One TCR beta chain is described in this entry. With 60 Vbeta and 13 Jbeta primers, the PCR was carried out. Authors' processing steps: Later, about 80 million unique TCR beta chains were counted in an analysis, and roughly 11 million of them were shared. Using immunoSEQ multiplex PCR, the repertoire was profiled, and TCRdb retains in-frame clones only, with some absent. V and J calls and clone size are those listed in that table; D and trimming were worked out from the DNA. The data show about 150,000 clones, with 65% to 80% seen just once and 7% held by the top ten. This entry is derived from a study of cytomegalovirus exposure and HLA in healthy donors. From germline, CDR1 is GTSNPN and CDR2 SVGIG (reference sequence). This CDR3 has 13 amino acids.

V is TRBV30 and J is TRBJ2-5; D is possibly TRBD2 (5 bases). The J call is in doubt because the DNA end fits TRBJ2-7 better. This TCR derives from a woman in her thirties or forties in good health and CMV-seropositive. The material sequenced was PBMCs. This chain's CDR3 is CAWSRTGIYEQYF. CDR3 DNA: TGTGCCTGGAGCCGAACCGGGATCTACGAGCAGTACTTC.